The next 21 T cell receptor beta chains were all read from a single sample in a study of monozygotic twins with cystic fibrosis. Measured with immunoSEQ multiplex PCR; TCRdb has only the in-frame clones, and not every one. The sample holds 29,000 or so clones, about 82% seen once. The specimen sequenced was blood. The receptor set was obtained from a girl aged 2 to 10 with cystic fibrosis.

This clone appeared a few times. The chain is built from TRBV2 and TRBJ1-1, with 7 bases aligning to TRBD1. There are 14 residues in the CDR3. Germline V gene sequence: CDR1 SNHLY, CDR2 FYNNEI. V was pared by 4 bases and J by 3 bases, with 5 bases of the junction left unmatched. The CDR3, as DNA: TGTGCCAGCAGTGGACAGGGCTGGGACACTGAAGCTTTCTTT. Translation gives CASSGQGWDTEAFF.

This chain uses TRBV5-4 with TRBJ1-1; D call uncertain. Per the germline V gene, CDR1 is SGHNT and CDR2 is YYREEE (reference sequence). The CDR3 is 13 amino acids. Between the trimmed V and J ends, which lost 2 bases and 8 bases, there was a span of 13 bases. This CDR3 is CASSFQRREEAFF. CDR3 DNA sequence: TGTGCCAGCAGCTTTCAGCGGCGGGAAGAAGCTTTCTTT.

This rearrangement joins TRBV28 to TRBJ1-5; D uncertain. The ends were cut back, 6 bases at V and 6 bases at J, with 15 bases in the middle. Per germline, CDR1 MDHEN and CDR2 SYDVKM. The CDR3 loop spans 14 amino acids. The CDR3 nucleotides read TGTGCCAGCAGCTCCGGGAACGAGCCTCAGCCCCAGCATTTT. Amino acid sequence: CASSSGNEPQPQHF. The variable domain in full, completed from reference TRBV28 and TRBJ1-5, reads DVKVTQSSRYLVKRTGEKVFLECVQDMDHENMFWYRQDPGLGLRLIYFSYDVKMKEKGDIPEGYSVSREKKERFSLILESASTNQTSMYLCASSSGNEPQPQHFGDGTRLSIL.

The rearrangement joins TRBV7-8 to TRBJ2-6, with D tentatively TRBD1 or TRBD2 (6 bases each). This CDR3 contains 17 residues. Trimming took off 3 bases at V and 0 bases at J, with 12 bases between the two ends. Germline CDR1 SGHVS, CDR2 FQNEAQ. The CDR3 reads CASSFGGRLSGANVLTF. CDR3 DNA: TGTGCCAGCAGCTTTGGGGGGCGGCTCTCTGGGGCCAACGTCCTGACTTTC.

This chain joins TRBV18 and TRBJ1-2, with 9 positions matching TRBD1. This CDR3 has 14 amino acids. Germline trimming cut 7 bases from V and 5 bases from J; bases unmatched to any gene: 8. Germline V gene sequence: CDR1 KGHSH, CDR2 LQKENI. In DNA form, the CDR3 reads TGTGCCAGCTTAGACAGGGGGTTCGAGTATGGCTACACCTTC. This codes for CASLDRGFEYGYTF.

J is TRBJ2-7 and V is TRBV12-5; TRBD2 agrees at 7 bases. The length of the CDR3 is 14 residues. The junction had 7 bases not matched to a gene; V was cut back by 7 bases and J by 1 base. Per the germline V gene, CDR1 is LGHNT and CDR2 is FRNRAP. This CDR3 is CASAYGGDSYEQYF. The CDR3 DNA reads as TGTGCTAGTGCCTATGGGGGGGATTCCTACGAGCAGTACTTC.

The V and J genes are TRBV7-2 and TRBJ2-2; tentatively, D is TRBD2 (5 bases). Trimming took off 0 bases at V and 7 bases at J, with 12 bases between the two ends. The CDR3 consists of 15 residues. Germline V gene data show CDR1 as SGHTA and CDR2 as FQGNSA. The CDR3 sequence: CASSLAPGGGGELFF. The CDR3 DNA follows: TGTGCCAGCAGCTTAGCGCCCGGCGGAGGCGGGGAGCTGTTTTTT.

The genes are TRBV27 and TRBJ2-7; the D is unclear. CDR1 MNHEY and CDR2 SMNVEV come from the germline V gene (reference sequence). V was trimmed by 3 bases and J by 2 bases, leaving 8 bases between them. This CDR3 has 13 residues. This chain's CDR3 is CASSLAPTYEQYF. The CDR3 DNA is TGTGCCAGCAGTTTGGCCCCTACCTACGAGCAGTACTTC.

This rearrangement joins TRBV11-2 to TRBJ1-1; D gene uncertain. Trimming removed 5 bases at V and 5 bases at J, with 12 bases between. This CDR3 is 13 amino acids long. From germline, CDR1 is SGHAT and CDR2 FQNNGV. The DNA for the CDR3 is TGTGCCAGCAGCGCTCGGACTGCGACTGAAGCTTTCTTT. Amino acids: CASSARTATEAFF.

This chain uses TRBV15 with TRBJ2-7; TRBD1 might be the D (5 bases). This CDR3 is built from 14 residues. Looked up from germline, CDR1 is LNHNV and CDR2 is YYDKDF (reference sequence). With 2 bases removed from V and 0 bases from J, the gap between germline ends came to 8 bases. The CDR3 coding sequence is TGTGCCACCAGCAGACGACAGCTCTCCTACGAGCAGTACTTC. Translating it yields CATSRRQLSYEQYF.

V usage is TRBV7-2 and J usage is TRBJ2-1; 7 bases align to TRBD2. Germline CDR1 SGHTA, CDR2 FQGNSA. CDR3 length: 15 residues. The ends lost 3 bases at V and 5 bases at J; junction bases unmatched: 7. CDR3 sequence reads: CASSLRGDYNNEQFF. CDR3 DNA: TGTGCCAGCAGCTTGCGAGGGGACTACAACAATGAGCAGTTCTTC.

This chain uses TRBV4-1 with TRBJ2-7; 9 nucleotides match TRBD2. V shed 2 bases and J 0 bases; nucleotides not matched to a gene: 2. The CDR3 covers 15 residues. CDR1 and CDR2 from the germline V gene are MGHRA and YSYEKL. This chain's CDR3 is CASSQLAGASYEQYF. Written as DNA, the CDR3 is TGCGCCAGCAGCCAATTAGCGGGAGCCTCCTACGAGCAGTACTTC.

The chain combines TRBV28 with TRBJ1-1, with unresolved D. Trimming took off 2 bases at V and 0 bases at J, with 10 bases between the two ends. Germline V gene sequence: CDR1 MDHEN, CDR2 SYDVKM. This CDR3 comprises 15 residues. CDR3 bases: TGTGCCAGCAGTTTAAGGGATGCACTGAACACTGAAGCTTTCTTT. The encoded protein is CASSLRDALNTEAFF.

The count of this clone is one. The rearrangement joins TRBV10-2 to TRBJ1-1; 7 nucleotides agree with TRBD1. There are 14 residues in the CDR3. The germline V gene encodes CDR1 WSHSY and CDR2 SAAADI. Losses at the gene ends were 8 bases for V and 0 bases for J; bases not matched to a gene: 6. The CDR3 DNA reads as TGCGCCAGCCGAAACAGGGGCGTGAACACTGAAGCTTTCTTT. It yields the protein CASRNRGVNTEAFF.

The chain is built from TRBV5-1 and TRBJ2-1, with D perhaps matching TRBD1 (5 bases). Germline V gene data show CDR1 as SGHRS and CDR2 as YFSETQ. Trimming shortened V by 0 bases and J by 1 base, and 23 bases separated the two germline ends. The CDR3 is 20 residues long. CDR3 residues: CASSLAVGSGALPSYNEQFF. In DNA, the CDR3 is TGCGCCAGCAGCTTGGCCGTCGGTAGTGGGGCGTTACCGTCCTACAATGAGCAGTTCTTC.

The V and J genes are TRBV18 and TRBJ2-2; tentative D call: TRBD2 (5 bases). CDR1 is KGHSH and CDR2 is LQKENI in the germline V gene. The CDR3 covers 14 residues. The V end lost 8 bases, the J end lost 0 bases, and 10 bases lay between the germline ends. CDR3 sequence reads: CASPLGANTGELFF. CDR3 nucleotide sequence: TGTGCCAGCCCACTCGGGGCGAACACCGGGGAGCTGTTTTTT.

The V and J genes are TRBV5-4 and TRBJ1-4; the D is unclear. CDR1 and CDR2 from the germline V gene are SGHNT and YYREEE (reference sequence). This CDR3 spans 15 amino acids. V was cut by 0 bases and J by 4 bases, with 10 bases left in between. In DNA, the CDR3 is TGTGCCAGCAGCTTGGGTCGGCAGAATAATGAAAAACTGTTTTTT. This codes for CASSLGRQNNEKLFF.

V gene TRBV27 combines with J gene TRBJ1-1, with TRBD1 matching 10 bases. The V and J ends lost 2 bases and 7 bases, in that order; junction bases with no gene match: 10. The CDR3 consists of 16 residues. Germline CDR1 MNHEY, CDR2 SMNVEV (reference sequence). CDR3 region: CASSLIIPGQGYEAFF. Here the CDR3 DNA reads TGTGCCAGCAGTTTAATAATACCGGGACAGGGGTATGAAGCTTTCTTT.

The genes are TRBV30 and TRBJ1-1, with D perhaps TRBD1 (5 bases). The CDR3 loop spans 13 amino acids. Trimming stripped 3 bases from V and 4 bases from J, with 12 bases between. CDR1 GTSNPN and CDR2 SVGIG come from the germline V gene (reference sequence). The CDR3 DNA reads as TGTGCCTGGAGCCATCGGGGACCCACTGAAGCTTTCTTT. Its protein product is CAWSHRGPTEAFF.

DNA for the CDR3: TGTGCCAGCAGCCCCGATTTGGTGACAGGGTATGGCTACACCTTC. It is translated as CASSPDLVTGYGYTF. The chain recombines TRBV11-2 with TRBJ1-2, with 7 bases fitting TRBD1. Germline CDR1 is SGHAT and CDR2 is FQNNGV. V lost 5 bases to trimming and J lost 5 bases; unmatched junction nucleotides: 11. The length of the CDR3 is 15 residues.

The chain links TRBV12-5 to TRBJ1-1, with D possibly being TRBD1 (6 bases). This CDR3 has 15 residues. Looked up from germline, CDR1 is LGHNT and CDR2 is FRNRAP. V shed 7 bases and J shed 5 bases, with 20 bases lying between them. Here the CDR3 DNA reads TGTGCTAGTGCATTTCAGGGTGGGGGCGTAACTGAAGCTTTCTTT. It codes for CASAFQGGGVTEAFF.